Below, 23 T cell receptor beta chains from the same sample are listed, as sequenced in a study of T cells in Graves' hyperthyroidism and ophthalmopathy. There were TCR beta CDR3 regions amplified from RNA transcripts. HTBI primers were employed in a first-round RT-PCR of the TCR CDR3. One entry per CDR3 protein results from TCRdb running MiXCR on the multiplex PCR reads. The sample comprises around 300,000 distinct CDR3 sequences, roughly 13% of which are singletons, and under 30% rests with the top ten. The sample taken for sequencing was blood. These receptors were collected from a woman in her twenties or thirties with Graves' hyperthyroidism.

This clonotype was recorded a few times. The chain links TRBV7-9 to TRBJ1-2, with a possible D match to TRBD1 (5 bases). Trimming removed 5 bases at V and 0 bases at J, with 10 bases between. This CDR3 has 14 amino acids. Germline CDR1 SEHNR, CDR2 FQNEAQ (reference sequence). CDR3: CASSHPGPNYGYTF. In DNA, the CDR3 is TGTGCCAGCAGCCACCCGGGACCTAACTATGGCTACACCTTC.

This clonotype was recorded many times. The chain couples TRBV7-8 to TRBJ2-1, with 8 nucleotides matching TRBD2. Per germline, CDR1 SGHVS and CDR2 FQNEAQ. The CDR3 runs 14 residues. With 5 bases clipped from V and 2 bases from J, the junction kept 2 bases outside the gene matches. CDR3 residues: CASSPGRAYNEQFF. The CDR3, as DNA: TGTGCCAGCAGCCCCGGGAGGGCCTACAATGAGCAGTTCTTC.

Regarding this clonotype: This clone may be a read error of a much larger clone one base away. The rearrangement joins TRBV11-2 to TRBJ2-1, with 7 bases aligning to TRBD1. The germline CDR1 and CDR2 sequences are SGHAT and FQNNGV. This CDR3 contains 16 residues. V lost 5 bases to trimming and J lost 2 bases; unmatched junction nucleotides: 9. This CDR3 is CASSLEGARPYNEQFF. Here the CDR3 DNA reads TGTGCCAGCAGCCTCGAGGGGGCTCGTCCCTACAATGAGCAGTTCTTC.

The rearrangement joins TRBV7-2 to TRBJ2-2, with D hard to call. This CDR3 is built from 15 residues. From germline, CDR1 is SGHTA and CDR2 FQGNSA. Trimming removed 2 bases at V and 1 base at J, with 8 bases between. CDR3 protein: CASSLNSENTGELFF. The CDR3 DNA follows: TGTGCCAGCAGCTTAAATTCGGAGAACACCGGGGAGCTGTTTTTT.

This clonotype was recorded a few times. The chain uses TRBV7-9 and TRBJ1-2; TRBD1 agrees at 7 bases. Germline loops: CDR1 SEHNR, CDR2 FQNEAQ (reference sequence). The length of the CDR3 is 15 residues. Unmatched junction bases numbered 9, after V lost 4 bases and J lost 4 bases. This CDR3 reads CASSSSTDRIYGYTF. The CDR3, as DNA: TGTGCCAGCAGCTCAAGCACGGACAGGATCTATGGCTACACCTTC.

This clonotype showed up many times. The chain recombines TRBV7-2 with TRBJ2-5; D gene ambiguous. This CDR3 contains 12 residues. Trimming removed 4 bases from V and 5 bases from J, with 8 bases in between. Per the germline V gene, CDR1 is SGHTA and CDR2 is FQGNSA. The CDR3 DNA reads as TGTGCCAGCAGCTCCTTGAGGGAGACCCAGTACTTC. Its protein product is CASSSLRETQYF.

This clonotype was observed many times. The chain carries TRBV30 and TRBJ2-7, with 7 positions matching TRBD2. The CDR3 extends over 13 amino acids. V gave up 7 bases and J gave up 2 bases; unmatched junction bases: 8. From germline, CDR1 is GTSNPN and CDR2 SVGIG (reference sequence). CDR3 bases: TGTGCCTCCCGCAATGGGGGGGCCTACGAGCAGTACTTC. It yields the protein CASRNGGAYEQYF.

This clonotype was counted only a few times. This sequence joins TRBV19 and TRBJ2-2; D remains unclear. Germline CDR1 and CDR2: LNHDA and SQIVND (reference sequence). The CDR3 is 13 amino acids. V gave up 4 bases and J gave up 6 bases, with 9 bases separating them. CDR3 DNA: TGTGCCAGTAGTAATGCCCGTCCCGGGGAGCTGTTTTTT. This encodes CASSNARPGELFF.

The V call is TRBV18, the J call TRBJ2-2, with TRBD2 as a possible D gene (6 bases). The CDR3 sequence is 15 residues long. V was cut by 1 base and J by 2 bases, with 8 bases left in between. CDR1 and CDR2 (germline): KGHSH, LQKENI. CDR3 in DNA: TGTGCCAGCTCACCACAGGGAGGAAACACCGGGGAGCTGTTTTTT. Amino acids: CASSPQGGNTGELFF.

This clonotype was seen more than once but under ten times. The V gene is TRBV19, the J gene TRBJ2-1; D is perhaps TRBD2 (5 bases). With 3 bases removed from V and 7 bases from J, the gap between germline ends came to 19 bases. CDR1 and CDR2 (germline): LNHDA, SQIVND (reference sequence). The CDR3 covers 16 residues. Here the CDR3 reads CASSIIRTASGNEQFF. The DNA of the CDR3 is TGTGCCAGTAGTATTATTAGGACTGCATCGGGGAATGAGCAGTTCTTC.

This clonotype showed up just a few times. The rearrangement uses TRBV5-5 and TRBJ2-2, with D possibly matching TRBD2 (6 bases). V was pared by 5 bases and J by 1 base, with 12 bases between. The CDR3 length is 15 residues. Germline V CDR1 and CDR2: SGHKS, YYEKEE (reference sequence). DNA of the CDR3: TGTGCCAGCAGTTCAATAGCGGTGAACACCGGGGAGCTGTTTTTT. This encodes CASSSIAVNTGELFF.

This clonotype was seen at least ten times. The chain combines TRBV20-1 with TRBJ1-1; 11 nucleotides line up with TRBD1. With 2 bases clipped from V and 4 bases from J, the junction kept 12 bases outside the gene matches. Looked up from germline, CDR1 is DFQATT and CDR2 is SNEGSKA (reference sequence). The CDR3 is 17 amino acids. In DNA form, the CDR3 reads TGCAGTGCTAGACACCCCAAGGCTGGGACAGGGGGCACTGAAGCTTTCTTT. Translating it yields CSARHPKAGTGGTEAFF.

In its sample, this clonotype was seen many times. V usage is TRBV27 and J usage is TRBJ1-2; 7 bases fit TRBD1. J lost 9 bases, V lost 2 bases, and 9 bases had no gene match. Germline V lookup: CDR1 MNHEY, CDR2 SMNVEV (reference sequence). The CDR3 extends over 14 amino acids. The CDR3, as DNA: TGTGCCAGCAGTTTAGGTTCGAGGGGACAGAGCTACACCTTC. Its protein product is CASSLGSRGQSYTF.

This clonotype was picked up many times. The gene calls are TRBV20-1 and TRBJ1-2; TRBD1 matches at 10 bases. J lost 2 bases, V lost 0 bases, and 6 bases had no gene match. Germline lookup yields CDR1 DFQATT and CDR2 SNEGSKA (reference sequence). The length of the CDR3 is 16 residues. CDR3 DNA sequence: TGCAGTGCTAGAGATAGGGGACAGGGGCCGAACTATGGCTACACCTTC. Encoded protein: CSARDRGQGPNYGYTF.

This clonotype was detected a few times. J is TRBJ1-6 and V is TRBV9; weak D call: TRBD1 (5 bases). Germline V gives CDR1 SGDLS, CDR2 YYNGEE. With 3 bases removed from V and 9 bases from J, the gap between germline ends came to 13 bases. The CDR3 sequence is 14 residues long. The CDR3 spells CASSAAAGGSPLHF. CDR3 DNA: TGTGCCAGCAGCGCGGCCGCCGGGGGTTCACCCCTCCACTTT.

The chain recombines TRBV19 with TRBJ2-2; unclear D gene. The CDR3 has 13 residues. V dropped 3 bases and J dropped 5 bases, with 7 bases sitting between them. The germline CDR1 and CDR2 sequences are LNHDA and SQIVND (reference sequence). CDR3 nucleotide sequence: TGTGCCAGTAGTATTACGGAAACCGGGGAGCTGTTTTTT. It translates to CASSITETGELFF.

The V gene is TRBV6-1, the J gene TRBJ2-7, with D possibly being TRBD2 (6 bases). The assigned J gene may be wrong: the sequence end matches TRBJ2-1 better. Germline lookup yields CDR1 MNHNS and CDR2 SASEGT. There are 15 residues in the CDR3. The CDR3 sequence is CASSEQMAGPYEQFF. The CDR3 DNA reads TGTGCCAGCAGTGAACAAATGGCGGGACCCTACGAGCAGTTCTTC.

This clonotype was observed at least ten times. This sequence joins TRBV28 and TRBJ2-3, with unresolved D. V was trimmed by 3 bases and J by 1 base, leaving 8 bases between them. CDR3 size: 14 residues. Germline V gene sequence: CDR1 MDHEN, CDR2 SYDVKM. The CDR3 DNA is TGTGCCAGCAGTTTGGCAACCCGCACAGATACGCAGTATTTT. Its translation is CASSLATRTDTQYF.

This clonotype appeared many times. This chain links TRBV28 with TRBJ2-7; the D gene is possibly TRBD2 (6 bases). This CDR3 has 15 amino acids. V dropped 10 bases and J dropped 4 bases, with 23 bases sitting between them. CDR1 MDHEN and CDR2 SYDVKM come from the germline V gene. This chain's CDR3 is CATKSGGGSAYEQYF. In DNA, the CDR3 is TGTGCCACCAAATCCGGGGGAGGTTCGGCATACGAGCAGTACTTC.

The J gene is TRBJ2-5, the V gene TRBV28, with 11 bases matching TRBD2. CDR3 length: 14 amino acids. J was trimmed by 5 bases and V by 5 bases; bases with no gene match: 4. Germline CDR1 is MDHEN and CDR2 is SYDVKM. CDR3 DNA: TGTGCCAGCAGTCGACTAGCGGGAACCGAGACCCAGTACTTC. Residues: CASSRLAGTETQYF.

This clonotype occurred a few times. This rearrangement joins TRBV30 to TRBJ2-1; D may be TRBD2 (5 bases). The germline V and J ends were trimmed by 4 bases and 4 bases, with 23 bases remaining between them. CDR3 size: 17 residues. The germline V gene encodes CDR1 GTSNPN and CDR2 SVGIG (reference sequence). CDR3 DNA sequence: TGTGCCTGGATGTTTGGTGTGGCGGGCGCAGCTTACAATGAGCAGTTCTTC. Translating gives CAWMFGVAGAAYNEQFF.

Ten or more counts support this clonotype. The chain uses TRBV20-1 and TRBJ2-7, with 8 nucleotides matching TRBD1. Per the germline V gene, CDR1 is DFQATT and CDR2 is SNEGSKA (reference sequence). V was clipped by 6 bases and J by 0 bases; unmatched bases: 7. CDR3 size: 14 residues. The CDR3 nucleotides are TGCAGTGCCCAAAGGACAGGGAGCTCCTACGAGCAGTACTTC. It translates to CSAQRTGSSYEQYF.

This chain connects TRBV25-1 to TRBJ2-2; D gene unclear. The CDR3 extends over 15 amino acids. Germline-derived CDR1 and CDR2 are MGHDK and SYGVNS. With 4 bases removed from V and 4 bases from J, the gap between germline ends came to 13 bases. CDR3 sequence (DNA): TGTGCCAGCAGTGCTCTTTCCGATTTCACCGGGGAGCTGTTTTTT. Translation: CASSALSDFTGELFF.